This TCR beta chain was documented in a study of low-dose radiotherapy and immunotherapy resistance in tumors. About the study: Dosing for Cohort 2 consisted of 1 Gy per fraction every two weeks, reaching a total of 13 Gy over 26 weeks.

Both TCRalpha and TCRbeta chains were reverse transcribed with V-gene-specific primers. TCRs were put through approximately 20 PCR cycles of amplification with Phusion. A constant-region primer and the V-primer adapter served as the primer pair. TCRdb ran MiXCR on the reads and lists one entry per CDR3 protein. The table records 80,000 to 95,000 distinct CDR3 sequences, 9.4% of them present only once. This clonotype was counted a few times. Noted time point: before trial treatment. In the RACIN dose-escalation trial, donors got nivolumab plus ipilimumab with aspirin, cyclophosphamide and radiotherapy. Per germline, CDR1 SQVTM and CDR2 ANQGSEA. V was cut by 4 bases and J by 3 bases, with 13 bases left in between. The CDR3 runs to 13 residues.

The clonotype was recovered from a male donor with prostate cancer. The V gene is TRBV29-1, the J gene TRBJ2-7, with D possibly matching TRBD1 (5 bases). The sequencing here drew on PBMCs, taken before treatment. The CDR3 DNA reads as TGCAGCGTTGCTAGGACAAGATACTACGAGCAGTACTTC. Translating gives CSVARTRYYEQYF.